These 29 T cell receptor beta chains originate from one sample sequenced in a study of T cells in Graves' hyperthyroidism and ophthalmopathy. RNA transcripts were the template for amplifying TCR beta CDR3 regions. The primer set for the first-round RT-PCR of the TCR CDR3 was HTBI. Each CDR3 protein is one row after TCRdb ran MiXCR on the multiplex PCR reads. The top ten hold roughly a tenth of the sample, which has about 740,000 distinct CDR3 sequences, 12% to 15% seen once. Sequenced: blood. The receptors were sampled from a woman under 30 with Graves' hyperthyroidism.

Only a few counts were recorded for this clonotype. The chain joins TRBV2 to TRBJ1-5; unclear D gene. Germline V gene lookup returns CDR1 SNHLY and CDR2 FYNNEI. Trimming shortened V by 2 bases and J by 4 bases, and 12 bases separated the two germline ends. This CDR3 has 15 residues. CDR3 region: CASSEWLPPNQPQHF. Here the CDR3 DNA reads TGTGCCAGCAGTGAATGGTTGCCCCCTAATCAGCCCCAGCATTTT.

This clonotype was observed many times. V and J are TRBV11-2 and TRBJ2-5; possibly TRBD2 for D (5 bases). This CDR3 region has 14 residues. Germline V gives CDR1 SGHAT, CDR2 FQNNGV. V lost 2 bases and J lost 3, with 10 bases in between. CDR3 DNA: TGTGCCAGCAGCTTACGTCCGGGGAAAGAGACCCAGTACTTC. This encodes CASSLRPGKETQYF.

This clonotype has ten or more counts. This sequence joins TRBV18 and TRBJ2-7, with 8 bases matching TRBD2. This CDR3 spans 14 amino acids. Germline CDR1 and CDR2: KGHSH and LQKENI. With V trimmed by 0 bases and J by 6 bases, 4 bases remained unmatched. The CDR3 bases are TGTGCCAGCTCACCACCTAGCGGGACCTCCGAGCAGTACTTC. Protein product: CASSPPSGTSEQYF. Full variable domain (outside the CDR3, taken from reference TRBV18 and TRBJ2-7): NAGVMQNPRHLVRRRGQEARLRCSPMKGHSHVYWYRQLPEEGLKFMVYLQKENIIDESGMPKERFSAEFPKEGPSILRIQQVVRGDSAAYFCASSPPSGTSEQYFGPGTRLTVT.

This clonotype came up a few times. This chain links TRBV12-3 or TRBV12-4 with TRBJ2-1; 8 bases match TRBD1. This CDR3 is 16 amino acids long. Trimming removed 6 bases from V and 0 bases from J; junction bases left unmatched: 7. The CDR3 loop is CASREGQAISYNEQFF. The CDR3 nucleotides read TGTGCCAGCAGGGAGGGACAGGCGATCTCCTACAATGAGCAGTTCTTC.

This clonotype was recorded at least ten times. The chain recombines TRBV20-1 with TRBJ1-6, with 8 nucleotides matching TRBD1. Germline CDR1 reads DFQATT; CDR2 reads SNEGSKA (reference sequence). The CDR3 runs 17 residues. The junction had 7 bases not matched to a gene; V was cut back by 3 bases and J by 0 bases. The CDR3 DNA follows: TGCAGTGCTAGGGGCTCAGGGGGCAGCTCCTATAATTCACCCCTCCACTTT. This sequence encodes CSARGSGGSSYNSPLHF.

The chain uses TRBV2 and TRBJ2-5; D may be TRBD2 (6 bases). CDR1 SNHLY and CDR2 FYNNEI come from the germline V gene. The CDR3 totals 15 residues. Trimming stripped 8 bases from V and 5 bases from J, with 21 bases between. The CDR3 is CASCCRDSPEETQYF. The CDR3, as DNA: TGTGCCAGCTGTTGCCGGGACTCACCCGAGGAGACCCAGTACTTC. Combining the CDR3 with reference TRBV2 and TRBJ2-5 gives the whole variable domain EPEVTQTPSHQVTQMGQEVILRCVPISNHLYFYWYRQILGQKVEFLVSFYNNEISEKSEIFDDQFSVERPDGSNFTLKIRSTKLEDSAMYFCASCCRDSPEETQYFGPGTRLLVL.

The table lists this clonotype with many counts. The V gene is TRBV11-2, the J gene TRBJ2-7; 9 bases agree with TRBD1. V was clipped by 6 bases and J by 5 bases; unmatched bases: 5. The germline V gene has CDR1 SGHAT and CDR2 FQNNGV. This CDR3 spans 13 amino acids. CDR3 amino acids: CASREQGADEQYF. CDR3 in DNA: TGTGCCAGCAGGGAACAGGGGGCCGACGAGCAGTACTTC.

A few counts support this clonotype. The rearrangement links TRBV30 to TRBJ2-1, with TRBD2 matching 10 bases. J gave up 6 bases and V 3 bases, and 8 bases lay outside the gene matches. This CDR3 comprises 15 residues. The germline V gene encodes CDR1 GTSNPN and CDR2 SVGIG (reference sequence). The chain's CDR3 is CAWSAKAGGFNEQFF. The CDR3 DNA is TGTGCCTGGAGCGCTAAAGCGGGAGGGTTCAATGAGCAGTTCTTC. The full variable domain, rest sourced from reference TRBV30 and TRBJ2-1, is SQTIHQWPATLVQPVGSPLSLECTVEGTSNPNLYWYRQAAGRGLQLLFYSVGIGQISSEVPQNLSASRPQDRQFILSSKKLLLSDSGFYLCAWSAKAGGFNEQFFGPGTRLTVL.

This clonotype came up many times. V and J are TRBV11-3 and TRBJ2-7; D tentatively fits TRBD1 or TRBD2 (5 bases each). V was shortened by 0 bases and J by 7 bases, with 13 bases between the two germline ends. The germline gives CDR1 SGHNT, CDR2 YENEEA. The CDR3 length is 14 residues. The chain's CDR3 is CASSLESEGSEQYF. In DNA, the CDR3 is TGTGCCAGCAGCTTAGAATCCGAGGGGTCAGAGCAGTACTTC.

This clonotype was seen at least ten times. The V call is TRBV7-9, the J call TRBJ2-1, with 7 positions matching TRBD1. The CDR3 is made up of 15 amino acids. CDR1 SEHNR and CDR2 FQNEAQ come from the germline V gene (reference sequence). Unmatched junction bases numbered 11, after V lost 5 bases and J lost 7 bases. The chain's CDR3 is CASSAPRDSKNEQFF. As DNA, the CDR3 is TGTGCCAGCAGCGCGCCCCGGGACAGTAAGAATGAGCAGTTCTTC.

This clonotype has ten or more counts. The chain links TRBV7-8 to TRBJ1-1, with unresolved D. Between the trimmed V and J ends, which lost 5 bases and 0 bases, there was a span of 10 bases. Germline V gene data show CDR1 as SGHVS and CDR2 as FQNEAQ. The CDR3 has 14 amino acids. The CDR3 sequence: CASSPSQLNTEAFF. CDR3 DNA: TGTGCCAGCAGCCCCTCCCAGCTGAACACTGAAGCTTTCTTT.

This rearrangement joins TRBV6-6 to TRBJ1-6; D not certain. The germline V gene has CDR1 MNHNY and CDR2 SVGAGI (reference sequence). The CDR3 totals 16 residues. Trimming removed 0 bases from V and 8 bases from J, with 14 bases in between. CDR3 loop: CASSYSIGSGYSPLHF. DNA of the CDR3: TGTGCCAGCAGTTACTCGATAGGGTCGGGCTATTCACCCCTCCACTTT.

The sample holds many counts of this clonotype. The chain carries TRBV7-2 and TRBJ2-7, with D possibly TRBD2 on 5 matching bases. Germline assignment: CDR1 SGHTA and CDR2 FQGNSA. Trimming left V 8 bases short and J 0 bases short, with 11 bases between. This CDR3 comprises 13 residues. The CDR3 DNA reads TGTGCCAGCTCCTCTCGGGGCTCCTACGAGCAGTACTTC. It specifies CASSSRGSYEQYF.

This rearrangement joins TRBV19 to TRBJ2-1; the D is unclear. Germline V gene data show CDR1 as LNHDA and CDR2 as SQIVND (reference sequence). This CDR3 region has 15 residues. The V end was cut by 6 bases, the J end by 1 base, with 13 bases between. The CDR3 here is CASSFAANSYNEQFF. CDR3 nucleotide sequence: TGTGCCAGTAGCTTCGCTGCCAATTCCTACAATGAGCAGTTCTTC.

This clonotype has a handful of counts. The J gene is TRBJ1-1, the V gene TRBV20-1; tentative D call: TRBD1 (5 bases). Germline V CDR1 and CDR2: DFQATT, SNEGSKA (reference sequence). This CDR3 has 18 amino acids. Trimming shortened V by 3 bases and J by 3 bases, and 26 bases separated the two germline ends. The CDR3 here is CSASDWGSGGSRDTEAFF. The CDR3 DNA is TGCAGTGCTAGTGACTGGGGGAGTGGGGGATCGAGGGACACTGAAGCTTTCTTT.

This clonotype was recorded at least ten times. This chain uses TRBV5-5 with TRBJ2-3, with 8 bases identical to TRBD1. The CDR3 consists of 15 residues. Germline lookup yields CDR1 SGHKS and CDR2 YYEKEE (reference sequence). Trimming took 1 base from V and 3 from J; bases not matched to a gene: 4. CDR3: CASSLFRGRTDTQYF. CDR3 in DNA: TGTGCCAGCAGCTTGTTCAGGGGGCGAACAGATACGCAGTATTTT.

The rearrangement uses TRBV4-1 and TRBJ1-4; tentative D call: TRBD1 (5 bases). Trimming removed 3 bases from V and 0 bases from J, with 11 bases in between. The CDR3 sequence is 16 residues long. Per germline, CDR1 MGHRA and CDR2 YSYEKL. The CDR3, as DNA: TGCGCCAGCAGCCACCGGGACGTTGCAACTAATGAAAAACTGTTTTTT. It codes for CASSHRDVATNEKLFF.

This clonotype was found many times. This chain uses TRBV11-2 with TRBJ2-1, with D unresolved. Per germline, CDR1 SGHAT and CDR2 FQNNGV. This CDR3 is 15 amino acids long. Deletions cut 0 bases from V and 1 base from J, with 7 bases between. CDR3 in amino acids: CASSLEAASYNEQFF. The CDR3 nucleotides read TGTGCCAGCAGCTTAGAAGCTGCTTCCTACAATGAGCAGTTCTTC.

The chain links TRBV12-3 or TRBV12-4 to TRBJ2-3, with TRBD1 matching over 8 bases. There are 16 residues in the CDR3. With 3 bases clipped from V and 1 base from J, the junction kept 6 bases outside the gene matches. CDR3 in DNA: TGTGCCAGCAGTTTCCCCAGGGGGCCAGGCACAGATACGCAGTATTTT. It codes for CASSFPRGPGTDTQYF.

This clonotype has ten or more counts. The chain recombines TRBV27 with TRBJ2-1, with D possibly TRBD2 on 6 matching bases. The CDR3 runs to 17 residues. Trimming removed 3 bases at V and 4 bases at J, with 19 bases between. From germline, CDR1 is MNHEY and CDR2 SMNVEV (reference sequence). The CDR3 DNA reads as TGTGCCAGCAGTTTCGGTAGTAGCGGAAGTGGGTACAATGAGCAGTTCTTC. Residues: CASSFGSSGSGYNEQFF.

The V gene is TRBV19, the J gene TRBJ1-5; D remains ambiguous. The CDR3 runs 14 residues. Germline loops: CDR1 LNHDA, CDR2 SQIVND (reference sequence). Trimming pared 6 bases from V and 0 bases from J, leaving 9 bases between. The CDR3 protein is CASSGVHSNQPQHF. The DNA for the CDR3 is TGTGCCAGTAGCGGGGTGCATAGCAATCAGCCCCAGCATTTT.

Only a few counts were recorded for this clonotype. The rearrangement links TRBV27 to TRBJ1-2; D remains ambiguous. The V gene lost 1 base and the J gene lost 8 bases, with 11 bases spanning the gap. This CDR3 region has 13 residues. CDR1 MNHEY and CDR2 SMNVEV come from the germline V gene (reference sequence). CDR3: CASSLYIGSGYTF. The CDR3 coding sequence is TGTGCCAGCAGTTTATATATCGGGAGCGGCTACACCTTC.

This chain uses TRBV6-5 with TRBJ1-2; 7 nucleotides agree with TRBD1. Germline CDR1 and CDR2: MNHEY and SVGAGI. V dropped 2 bases and J dropped 2; count of bases not matched to a gene: 5. There are 15 residues in the CDR3. CDR3 sequence reads: CASSYRGGGNYGYTF. CDR3 nucleotide sequence: TGTGCCAGCAGTTACCGCGGAGGGGGCAACTATGGCTACACCTTC.

This clonotype was recorded at least ten times. The chain recombines TRBV20-1 with TRBJ1-5, with D unresolved. The CDR3 spans 12 residues. CDR1 is DFQATT and CDR2 is SNEGSKA in the germline V gene (reference sequence). The CDR3 DNA is TGCAGCCCATTTAATAGCAATCAGCCCCAGCATTTT. Its translation: CSPFNSNQPQHF.

This clonotype was seen many times. The V gene is TRBV6-2 or TRBV6-3, the J gene TRBJ2-5; TRBD1 is a possible D gene (5 bases). Trimming pared 7 bases from V and 3 bases from J, leaving 18 bases between. Germline loops: CDR1 MNHEY, CDR2 SVGEGT. This CDR3 is built from 15 residues. The CDR3 DNA reads TGTGCCAGCACCCCGGAGTCGGGCAGGGAAGAGACCCAGTACTTC. Encoded protein: CASTPESGREETQYF.

This clonotype was seen repeatedly, ten times or more. This chain connects TRBV7-2 to TRBJ2-1, with 9 positions matching TRBD1. Unmatched junction bases numbered 5, after V lost 2 bases and J lost 9 bases. The CDR3 is 14 amino acids. Germline CDR1 is SGHTA and CDR2 is FQGNSA. In nucleotides, the CDR3 is TGTGCCAGCAGCTTAACAGGGGGCTACGGTGAGCAGTTCTTC. Its protein is CASSLTGGYGEQFF. Drawing the rest from reference TRBV7-2 and TRBJ2-1, the complete variable domain is GAGVSQSPSNKVTEKGKDVELRCDPISGHTALYWYRQSLGQGLEFLIYFQGNSAPDKSGLPSDRFSAERTGGSVSTLTIQRTQQEDSAVYLCASSLTGGYGEQFFGPGTRLTVL.

The table lists this clonotype with a few counts. This chain connects TRBV6-1 to TRBJ2-3, with D possibly being TRBD2 (5 bases). V was pared by 5 bases and J by 5 bases, with 17 bases between. The CDR3 has 15 amino acids. Germline V gene sequence: CDR1 MNHNS, CDR2 SASEGT. The CDR3 spells CASSPRVPEGDTQYF. CDR3 nucleotide sequence: TGTGCCAGCAGTCCCCGCGTACCCGAGGGAGATACGCAGTATTTT.

This clonotype showed up just a few times. The chain has TRBV11-3 and TRBJ2-7; the match to TRBD1 covers 8 bases. The J segment lost 5 bases and the V segment lost 1 base, leaving 4 bases of the junction unmatched. This CDR3 is 14 amino acids long. Germline CDR1 SGHNT, CDR2 YENEEA. The CDR3 region has the DNA TGTGCCAGCAGCTTAGGGACAGGGTCGGACGAGCAGTACTTC. Translated, it gives CASSLGTGSDEQYF.

The J gene is TRBJ2-7, the V gene TRBV28; the D call may be TRBD1 or TRBD2 (5 bases each). The CDR3 has 15 residues. V lost 4 bases and J 3 bases, leaving 16 bases between the germline ends. Per the germline V gene, CDR1 is MDHEN and CDR2 is SYDVKM. CDR3 protein: CASSSPWGTHYEQYF. As DNA, the CDR3 is TGTGCCAGCAGTTCCCCTTGGGGGACCCACTACGAGCAGTACTTC.